The clone carrying this TCR beta chain has just one count. The protocol was immunoSEQ multiplex PCR, while the TCRdb copy is restricted to in-frame clones and leaves out a portion. This table has tens of thousands of clones, about nine tenths appearing once. This sample is drawn from a study of T cell changes during pregnancy in multiple sclerosis. The CDR3 runs to 15 residues. Unmatched junction bases numbered 10, after V lost 6 bases and J lost 5 bases. Germline CDR1 reads LNHNV; CDR2 reads YYDKDF (reference sequence). The sequence was collected from a female donor with multiple sclerosis, enrolled in a pregnancy study. The V and J genes are TRBV15 and TRBJ2-5; the match to TRBD1 covers 9 bases. The source was CD8+ T cells from peripheral blood mononuclear cells, collected in the second trimester of pregnancy. CDR3 DNA: TGTGCCACCAGGGGAACAGGGGGCGTCGACGAGACCCAGTACTTC. This encodes CATRGTGGVDETQYF.